This T cell receptor (beta chain) was retrieved from a study of cytomegalovirus exposure and HLA in healthy donors. Turning to the study itself: HLA-typed donors were the source of 83 million or so unique TCRs, which an early data release held.

General study points: Donors belonging to an Asian-associated ancestry cluster reportedly showed fewer N-insertions in productive TCRs than the roughly 670-donor mean, according to what a later analysis found. TCR beta V- and J-gene trimming was later associated with a missense DCLRE1C variant.

A multiplex PCR was run with 60 Vbeta primers and 13 Jbeta primers. Repertoires were generated with immunoSEQ multiplex PCR, while TCRdb's copy carries only in-frame clones and drops some. The sample has 130,000 to 150,000 clones, under 80% seen once. Trimming left V 6 bases short and J 1 base short, with 12 bases between. The germline V gene encodes CDR1 MNHEY and CDR2 SVGAGI. There are 15 residues in the CDR3. Comments on this clone: The antigen remains unidentified.

This TCR came from a woman aged 45-60 years in good health and CMV-seropositive. The material sequenced was PBMCs. The gene calls are TRBV6-5 and TRBJ2-2, with D possibly being TRBD1 (6 bases). The CDR3 nucleotides are TGTGCCAGCAGCCCCAGGGGCCTGAACACCGGGGAGCTGTTTTTT. Protein product: CASSPRGLNTGELFF.